The 5 T cell receptor beta chains below were found in one sample sequenced in a study of somatic mutations in cytotoxic T cells in rheumatoid arthritis. Sequencing was performed with immunoSEQ multiplex PCR; in TCRdb, only in-frame clones are kept and a portion is missing. The sample carries approximately 30,000 clones, about 81% recorded once. Sequenced material: CD8+ T cells sorted from blood. These receptors were obtained from a man aged 50 to 59 in good health.

Points on this clone: This CDR3 fails to terminate in the conserved phenylalanine or tryptophan, so it likely reflects a read error. The DNA is omitted, as the CDR3 cannot be located on it reliably, and the CDR3 follows TCRdb's listing. This chain connects TRBV6-5 to TRBJ1-1. The CDR3 is 13 amino acids long, termini counted. CDR1 is MNHEY and CDR2 is SVGAGI in the germline V gene. The CDR3 reads CASSPSELSEPFY.

This rearrangement joins TRBV4-2 to TRBJ2-7; 7 bases map to TRBD2. Per the germline V gene, CDR1 is LGHNA and CDR2 is YNFKEQ. V was pared by 0 bases and J by 5 bases, with 10 bases of the junction left unmatched. CDR3 length: 16 residues. CDR3 sequence: CASSQDGGEGLHEQYF. The CDR3 DNA reads as TGTGCCAGCAGCCAAGATGGGGGGGAGGGCCTTCACGAGCAGTACTTC.

The chain uses TRBV6-6 and TRBJ1-1; unclear D gene. CDR3 length equals 14 residues. Germline V lookup: CDR1 MNHNY, CDR2 SVGAGI (reference sequence). The V end was cut by 6 bases, the J end by 5 bases, with 16 bases between. CDR3 nucleotide sequence: TGTGCCAGCAGCCCCTTTGTAGGTGGGACTGAAGCTTTCTTT. This encodes CASSPFVGGTEAFF.

This sequence joins TRBV11-2 and TRBJ2-7; TRBD2 is a possible D gene (5 bases). Between the trimmed V and J ends, which lost 5 bases and 0 bases, there was a span of 17 bases. The CDR3 has 16 amino acids. Germline values: CDR1 SGHAT, CDR2 FQNNGV. In DNA, the CDR3 is TGTGCCAGCAGCCGTGAACCCTTGGGGAGCTCCTACGAGCAGTACTTC. Protein product: CASSREPLGSSYEQYF.

Points on this clone: Distinct nucleotide sequences in the sample also encode this CDR3. The CDR3 nucleotides are TGTGCCAGCAGCTTATCAGATACGCAGTATTTT. Translation: CASSLSDTQYF. This chain links TRBV11-2 with TRBJ2-3; D is unclear. V was clipped by 2 bases and J by 4 bases, with 1 base between them. This CDR3 comprises 11 residues. CDR1 and CDR2 (germline): SGHAT, FQNNGV.